The rows below give T cell receptor beta chains drawn from one sample of a study of blood T cell repertoires in COVID-19. Sequenced by immunoSEQ multiplex PCR; TCRdb stores in-frame clones only, minus some. The sample carries a few hundred thousand clones, about 79% recorded once. Sample: peripheral blood. All receptors derive from a middle-aged woman who had recovered from COVID-19. The conserved cysteine and the conserved F or W are not part of the CDR3 here.

v_gene: TRBV2; CDR3aa: ASRAQGGKETQY
v_gene: TRBV2; CDR3aa: ASSDTSNQPQH
v_gene: TRBV5-1; CDR3aa: ASSLGLLTGASNEKLF
v_gene: TRBV10-3; CDR3aa: AISETDSNTEAF
v_gene: TRBV6-5; CDR3aa: ASRAGLAREQY
v_gene: TRBV12-3/TRBV12-4; CDR3aa: ASGSEDTQY
v_gene: TRBV5-5; CDR3aa: ASSYRTADNEQF
v_gene: TRBV3-1/TRBV3-2; CDR3aa: ASSQGTGEYEQY
v_gene: TRBV6-5; CDR3aa: ASRRFVDYGYT
v_gene: TRBV2; CDR3aa: ASSGSPRDRFAYEQY
v_gene: TRBV19; CDR3aa: ASSKGVRERMEQY
v_gene: TRBV5-4; CDR3aa: ASSPSGQTLNYGYT
v_gene: TRBV27; CDR3aa: ASSLRSPYEQY
v_gene: TRBV5-1; CDR3aa: ASSSPGQSTDTQY
v_gene: TRBV12-5; CDR3aa: ASGATVTGELF
v_gene: TRBV7-2; CDR3aa: ASSLGSADIQY
v_gene: TRBV5-4; CDR3aa: ASSGGGGSGNTIY
v_gene: TRBV5-1; CDR3aa: ASSRRQGPGELF
v_gene: TRBV7-2; CDR3aa: ASSFVGGASIQETQY
v_gene: TRBV7-9; CDR3aa: ASTPERAPDTQY
v_gene: TRBV10-3; CDR3aa: AIRGGGTEAF
v_gene: TRBV13; CDR3aa: ASSPRSGGFYNEQF
v_gene: TRBV27; CDR3aa: ASSLSITGVYT
v_gene: TRBV5-5; CDR3aa: ASSLVRGTDTQY
v_gene: TRBV27; CDR3aa: ASSFIVGTVTEKLF
v_gene: TRBV5-1; CDR3aa: ASSFGAKNSPLH
v_gene: TRBV7-2; CDR3aa: ASSLRGASNQPQH
v_gene: TRBV14; CDR3aa: ASSPNGGTGELF
v_gene: TRBV7-6; CDR3aa: ASSLGGGGDPTYNEQF
v_gene: TRBV11-3; CDR3aa: ASSGGDQETQY
v_gene: TRBV19; CDR3aa: ASSSGQGNEKLF
v_gene: TRBV19; CDR3aa: ASIGWDSNSPLH
v_gene: TRBV11-1; CDR3aa: ASSPQDRDNEQF
v_gene: TRBV18; CDR3aa: ASSPPGLAGGLAKNIQY
v_gene: TRBV5-1; CDR3aa: ASSFDRSYGYT
v_gene: TRBV27; CDR3aa: ASSFNRATETQY
v_gene: TRBV7-3; CDR3aa: ASSFWGLNSPLH
v_gene: TRBV6-2/TRBV6-3; CDR3aa: ASSYSSGGAHEQY
v_gene: TRBV7-9; CDR3aa: ASSATGGAGEKLF
v_gene: TRBV11-2; CDR3aa: ASSLALSGSTEAF
v_gene: TRBV3-1/TRBV3-2; CDR3aa: ASSHLAGTSSYEQY
v_gene: TRBV7-2; CDR3aa: ASSLGWDRASYEQY
v_gene: TRBV7-9; CDR3aa: ASSLAALEAF